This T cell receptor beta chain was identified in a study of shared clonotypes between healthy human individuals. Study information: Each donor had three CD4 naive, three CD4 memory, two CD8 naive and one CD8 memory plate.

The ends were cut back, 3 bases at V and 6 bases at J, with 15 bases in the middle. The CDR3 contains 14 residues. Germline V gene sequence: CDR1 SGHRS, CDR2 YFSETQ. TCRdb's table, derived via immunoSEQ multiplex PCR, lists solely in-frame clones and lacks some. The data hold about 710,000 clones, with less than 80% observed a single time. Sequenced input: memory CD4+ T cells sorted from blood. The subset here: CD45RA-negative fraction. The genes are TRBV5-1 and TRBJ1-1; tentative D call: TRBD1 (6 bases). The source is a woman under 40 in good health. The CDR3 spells CASSSLTGSSEAFF. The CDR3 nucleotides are TGCGCCAGCAGCTCCCTAACAGGGTCATCTGAAGCTTTCTTT.